These 28 T cell receptor beta chains were all obtained from the same sample, sequenced in a study of cytomegalovirus exposure and HLA in healthy donors. The PCR employed 60 Vbeta primers together with 13 Jbeta primers. Repertoires were generated with immunoSEQ multiplex PCR, while TCRdb's copy carries only in-frame clones and drops some. This listing includes fewer than 95,000 clones. The sample comprised PBMCs. These receptors all come from a woman between 40 and 55 years old in good health and CMV-seropositive.

The chain has TRBV6-5 and TRBJ1-2; 8 nucleotides align to TRBD1. V was pared by 5 bases and J by 7 bases, with 6 bases of the junction left unmatched. The CDR3 totals 13 residues. CDR1 and CDR2 (germline): MNHEY, SVGAGI. The CDR3 sequence is CASSKRTGFGYTF. The CDR3 nucleotides read TGTGCCAGCAGTAAACGGACAGGGTTTGGCTACACCTTC.

The CDR3 sequence is CASSQARRRISYNEQFF. The CDR3 DNA follows: TGCGCCAGCAGCCAAGCTCGGAGGAGGATCTCCTACAATGAGCAGTTCTTC. The gene calls are TRBV4-1 and TRBJ2-1; possible D gene TRBD2, 5 bases. Looked up from germline, CDR1 is MGHRA and CDR2 is YSYEKL. Trimming shortened V by 1 base and J by 0 bases, and 13 bases separated the two germline ends. This CDR3 spans 17 amino acids.

The chain has TRBV12-5 and TRBJ2-5, with D unclear. The tail of the sequence fits TRBJ2-7 better, so the J call may be wrong. CDR3 length: 14 residues. Germline V lookup: CDR1 LGHNT, CDR2 FRNRAP. In DNA form, the CDR3 reads TGTGCTAGTGGACCACGACTGAGCTCCTACGAGCAGTACTTC. This translates into CASGPRLSSYEQYF.

This sequence joins TRBV15 and TRBJ1-4, with a possible D match to TRBD1 (6 bases). The CDR3 sequence is 15 residues long. From germline, CDR1 is LNHNV and CDR2 YYDKDF (reference sequence). The V end lost 0 bases, the J end lost 4 bases, and 9 bases lay between the germline ends. The CDR3 sequence is CATSRDQGGNEKLFF. CDR3 in DNA: TGTGCCACCAGCAGAGATCAAGGGGGTAATGAAAAACTGTTTTTT. Based on the CDR3 plus reference TRBV15 and TRBJ1-4, the full variable domain is DAMVIQNPRYQVTQFGKPVTLSCSQTLNHNVMYWYQQKSSQAPKLLFHYYDKDFNNEADTPDNFQSRRPNTSFCFLDIRSPGLGDTAMYLCATSRDQGGNEKLFFGSGTQLSVL.

The chain employs TRBV7-2 and TRBJ2-1; no clear D gene. The CDR3 is 15 residues long. CDR1 and CDR2 (germline): SGHTA, FQGNSA. V shed 4 bases and J shed 0 bases, with 10 bases lying between them. The CDR3 coding sequence is TGTGCCAGCAGCTATTCAGTCAGCTCCTACAATGAGCAGTTCTTC. This gives the protein CASSYSVSSYNEQFF.

The chain couples TRBV27 to TRBJ2-2; TRBD2 agrees at 8 bases. The V gene end was trimmed by 3 bases and the J gene end by 6 bases; junction bases not matched to a gene: 9. CDR1 and CDR2 (germline): MNHEY, SMNVEV (reference sequence). CDR3 length: 16 amino acids. CDR3 residues: CASSFESGRTSGELFF. CDR3 in DNA: TGTGCCAGCAGTTTTGAAAGCGGGAGAACTTCCGGGGAGCTGTTTTTT.

This rearrangement joins TRBV5-1 to TRBJ1-2, with TRBD1 matching over 7 bases. Germline-derived CDR1 and CDR2 are SGHRS and YFSETQ. CDR3 length: 14 residues. J lost 2 bases, V lost 3 bases, and 4 bases had no gene match. Here the CDR3 DNA reads TGCGCCAGCAGCTCCGCGACAGGGAACTATGGCTACACCTTC. It translates to CASSSATGNYGYTF.

This sequence joins TRBV4-2 and TRBJ2-3; 12 positions agree with TRBD2. This CDR3 is built from 15 residues. V lost 1 base and J lost 4; bases outside the gene matches: 0. The V gene's germline CDR1 is LGHNA and CDR2 YNFKEQ. CDR3 DNA sequence: TGTGCCAGCAGCCAAGGACTAGCGGGAGCAGATACGCAGTATTTT. Its protein product is CASSQGLAGADTQYF.

V and J are TRBV7-2 and TRBJ1-4, with D maybe TRBD1 (5 bases). CDR1 SGHTA and CDR2 FQGNSA come from the germline V gene. With 1 base removed from V and 7 bases from J, the gap between germline ends came to 16 bases. CDR3 size: 16 residues. CDR3 coding DNA: TGTGCCAGCAGCTTAGAATCCACAGGCTGGAGTGAAAAACTGTTTTTT. Translating gives CASSLESTGWSEKLFF.

The chain uses TRBV7-9 and TRBJ2-1, with 7 bases that match TRBD2. The V gene end was trimmed by 2 bases and the J gene end by 0 bases; junction bases not matched to a gene: 4. The CDR3 sequence is 16 residues long. Germline lookup yields CDR1 SEHNR and CDR2 FQNEAQ (reference sequence). The CDR3 DNA follows: TGTGCCAGCAGCTTATTCCGCGGGAGCTCCTACAATGAGCAGTTCTTC. Residues: CASSLFRGSSYNEQFF.

The chain joins TRBV7-8 to TRBJ2-7; tentative D call: TRBD2 (5 bases). Germline CDR1 is SGHVS and CDR2 is FQNEAQ. The V end lost 3 bases, the J end lost 3 bases, and 12 bases lay between the germline ends. This CDR3 has 14 amino acids. The CDR3 loop reads CASSFSGINYEQYF. For the CDR3, the DNA is TGTGCCAGCAGCTTTTCGGGGATAAACTACGAGCAGTACTTC.

The chain recombines TRBV6-4 with TRBJ2-7, with TRBD2 identical over 10 bases. Trimming at V came to 8 bases and at J to 2 bases, leaving 6 bases not matched to a gene. The length of the CDR3 is 14 residues. Germline-derived CDR1 and CDR2 are MRHNA and SNTAGT. For the CDR3, the DNA is TGTGCCAGCGCCGTACTAGCGGGGCCCTACGAGCAGTACTTC. This encodes CASAVLAGPYEQYF.

V and J are TRBV28 and TRBJ2-4; 7 bases are shared with TRBD2. This CDR3 contains 15 residues. The J segment lost 6 bases and the V segment lost 1 base, leaving 6 bases of the junction unmatched. Germline V lookup: CDR1 MDHEN, CDR2 SYDVKM. The CDR3 protein is CASSLSGLAVNIQYF. The CDR3 nucleotides are TGTGCCAGCAGTTTATCAGGGCTAGCGGTAAACATTCAGTACTTC. The variable domain in full, with the rest retrieved from reference TRBV28 and TRBJ2-4, is DVKVTQSSRYLVKRTGEKVFLECVQDMDHENMFWYRQDPGLGLRLIYFSYDVKMKEKGDIPEGYSVSREKKERFSLILESASTNQTSMYLCASSLSGLAVNIQYFGAGTRLSVL.

This chain joins TRBV5-7 and TRBJ2-7; TRBD1 matches at 7 bases. TRBV5-7 counts as an open reading frame of uncertain function. The CDR3 is made up of 16 amino acids. After removal of 4 bases from V and 5 bases from J, the junction contained 15 bases not matched to a gene. CDR3 protein: CASSAAGRQGIHEQYF. The CDR3 DNA is TGTGCCAGCAGCGCGGCCGGTAGACAGGGCATACACGAGCAGTACTTC.

The J gene is TRBJ1-1, the V gene TRBV18; D is possibly TRBD1 (6 bases). Germline CDR1 KGHSH, CDR2 LQKENI. The CDR3 has 13 residues. V shed 2 bases and J shed 4 bases, with 8 bases lying between them. DNA for the CDR3: TGTGCCAGCTCACCAGGGGGCTCCACTGAAGCTTTCTTT. Translated, it gives CASSPGGSTEAFF.

The chain couples TRBV6-4 to TRBJ1-1; weak D call: TRBD1 (6 bases). This CDR3 is 15 amino acids long. V was cut by 5 bases and J by 5 bases, with 18 bases left in between. From germline, CDR1 is MRHNA and CDR2 SNTAGT. The CDR3 spells CASSQYAGAGTEAFF. CDR3 nucleotides: TGTGCCAGCAGTCAATATGCGGGGGCGGGGACTGAAGCTTTCTTT.

Comments on this clone: Compared with germline, one end of the junction differs, possibly owing to a read error. This rearrangement joins TRBV7-7 to TRBJ2-1; 8 bases match TRBD2. Germline V gene lookup returns CDR1 SSHAT and CDR2 FNYEAQ (reference sequence). This CDR3 has 18 amino acids. The CDR3 coding sequence is TGTGCTAGCAGCTTAGGCGGAGGGGGGGGACTAGGGTTCAATGAGCAGTTCTTC. This gives the protein CASSLGGGGGLGFNEQFF.

The chain couples TRBV5-4 to TRBJ1-4; 8 bases line up with TRBD1. J gave up 4 bases and V 3 bases, and 5 bases lay outside the gene matches. There are 15 residues in the CDR3. CDR1 SGHNT and CDR2 YYREEE come from the germline V gene (reference sequence). Here the CDR3 reads CASSSRTGSNEKLFF. Written as DNA, the CDR3 is TGTGCCAGCAGCTCGAGGACAGGGAGTAATGAAAAACTGTTTTTT.

The chain combines TRBV19 with TRBJ1-6; 7 nucleotides line up with TRBD1. The CDR3 is made up of 14 amino acids. The J segment lost 13 bases and the V segment lost 4 bases, leaving 10 bases of the junction unmatched. Germline V gene sequence: CDR1 LNHDA, CDR2 SQIVND (reference sequence). The CDR3 DNA is TGTGCCAGTAGTAGGCCAGGGGGAAAGAATCCCCTCCACTTT. Protein product: CASSRPGGKNPLHF.

This chain joins TRBV7-8 and TRBJ2-7, with D perhaps TRBD1 (6 bases). The CDR3 contains 15 residues. V lost 4 bases and J 2 bases, leaving 15 bases between the germline ends. The germline V gene encodes CDR1 SGHVS and CDR2 FQNEAQ. The CDR3 protein is CASSSQGQSAYEQYF. CDR3 bases: TGTGCCAGCAGCTCCCAGGGGCAGAGTGCCTACGAGCAGTACTTC.

CDR3 in DNA: TGCGCCAGCAGCCAAGGGGAGGGTCCGCTTCAGTACTTC. This codes for CASSQGEGPLQYF. The chain is built from TRBV4-1 and TRBJ2-4, with 7 positions matching TRBD2. Germline V gene sequence: CDR1 MGHRA, CDR2 YSYEKL. J was trimmed by 11 bases and V by 1 base; bases with no gene match: 5. The CDR3 is 13 amino acids.

For this clone: At one end, the junction sequence differs from germline, possibly due to a read error. V and J are TRBV9 and TRBJ2-5; D is ambiguous. The CDR3 runs to 8 residues. Looked up from germline, CDR1 is SGDLS and CDR2 is YYNGEE. Here the CDR3 DNA reads TGTGCCAGCATCTCCTCTCACTTC. Amino acid sequence: CASISSHF.

This chain uses TRBV5-1 with TRBJ2-1; tentatively, D is TRBD1 (5 bases). The germline V and J ends were trimmed by 4 bases and 0 bases, with 14 bases remaining between them. The CDR3 runs to 16 residues. CDR1 SGHRS and CDR2 YFSETQ come from the germline V gene. The CDR3 reads CASSEYRISSYNEQFF. In nucleotides, the CDR3 is TGCGCCAGCAGCGAATACAGGATAAGCTCCTACAATGAGCAGTTCTTC.

V usage is TRBV7-3 and J usage is TRBJ2-7, with D tentatively TRBD2 (6 bases). The CDR3 runs 14 residues. The germline V gene has CDR1 SGHTA and CDR2 FQGTGA. Trimming took off 2 bases at V and 2 bases at J, with 10 bases between the two ends. The CDR3 bases are TGTGCCAGCAGCTTAGGCGGGAACCCCTACGAGCAGTACTTC. It codes for CASSLGGNPYEQYF.

The chain has TRBV4-2 and TRBJ2-7, with no clear D. Deletions cut 0 bases from V and 2 bases from J, with 2 bases between. Germline CDR1 reads LGHNA; CDR2 reads YNFKEQ. The CDR3 has 12 residues. The CDR3 here is CASSQDTYEQYF. The CDR3 region has the DNA TGTGCCAGCAGCCAAGATACCTACGAGCAGTACTTC.

This chain uses TRBV4-1 with TRBJ2-1, with 8 nucleotides matching TRBD2. The germline V gene encodes CDR1 MGHRA and CDR2 YSYEKL. This CDR3 is 16 amino acids long. J lost 2 bases, V lost 7 bases, and 10 bases had no gene match. The CDR3 here is CASTPSGSGTYNEQFF. The CDR3 DNA reads as TGCGCCAGCACCCCGAGCGGGAGTGGAACCTACAATGAGCAGTTCTTC.

The chain couples TRBV7-2 to TRBJ1-2, with D possibly TRBD1 on 5 matching bases. Germline loops: CDR1 SGHTA, CDR2 FQGNSA. Deletions cut 1 base from V and 11 bases from J, with 14 bases between. CDR3 length: 13 amino acids. The CDR3: CASSLETASRYTF. CDR3 bases: TGTGCCAGCAGCTTAGAGACAGCTTCTAGGTACACCTTC.

The rearrangement uses TRBV27 and TRBJ2-5; TRBD2 matches 10 bases. This CDR3 comprises 16 residues. CDR1 is MNHEY and CDR2 is SMNVEV in the germline V gene (reference sequence). Trimming took 6 bases from V and 4 from J; bases not matched to a gene: 11. The CDR3 is CASRPSIAGGLETQYF. CDR3 nucleotides: TGTGCCAGCAGACCGAGCATAGCGGGAGGTCTAGAGACCCAGTACTTC.